The subject of this entry is one T cell receptor beta chain. These data come from a study of T cell changes during pregnancy in multiple sclerosis. V lost 2 bases to trimming and J lost 0 bases, with 11 bases between them. The CDR3 covers 16 residues. Germline V gene sequence: CDR1 MNHEY, CDR2 SVGAGI. Generated by immunoSEQ multiplex PCR, the TCRdb table keeps only in-frame clones and is missing some. The sample includes 70,000 to 95,000 clones, almost 95% of them seen just once. This specimen was peripheral blood, taken in the third trimester of pregnancy. The genes are TRBV6-5 and TRBJ2-1; D possibly corresponds to TRBD1 (5 bases). The TCR originated in a female donor with multiple sclerosis, enrolled in a pregnancy study. The CDR3 DNA is TGTGCCAGCAGTTACACCAGGGTGAGCTCCTACAATGAGCAGTTCTTC. Its translation: CASSYTRVSSYNEQFF.